The 15 T cell receptor beta chains below come from one sample, sequenced in a study of technical replicates of blood from a few donors. TCRdb keeps only in-frame clones here, not all; method: immunoSEQ multiplex PCR. The table records fewer than 95,000 clones, 85% to 95% of them present only once. Sequencing used T cells isolated from PBMCs. The receptors here all came from a human donor in good health.

The V gene is TRBV5-1, the J gene TRBJ2-7, with TRBD2 identical over 10 bases. The germline gives CDR1 SGHRS, CDR2 YFSETQ. The CDR3 runs to 18 residues. V was clipped by 2 bases and J by 4 bases; unmatched bases: 15. This CDR3 reads CASSFPKGERGGRYEQYF. The DNA of the CDR3 is TGCGCCAGCAGCTTTCCAAAAGGAGAGCGGGGGGGCCGGTACGAGCAGTACTTC.

The chain recombines TRBV7-2 with TRBJ1-1, with 7 bases fitting TRBD1. This CDR3 contains 15 residues. CDR1 and CDR2 from the germline V gene are SGHTA and FQGNSA. Trimming at V came to 5 bases and at J to 0 bases, leaving 6 bases not matched to a gene. The CDR3 DNA is TGTGCCAGCAGCCCCCGGACAGGACTGAACACTGAAGCTTTCTTT. Encoded protein: CASSPRTGLNTEAFF.

This chain links TRBV11-3 with TRBJ2-2; D gene unclear. V was cut by 1 base and J by 6 bases, with 6 bases left in between. Germline V gene lookup returns CDR1 SGHNT and CDR2 YENEEA. The CDR3 is 13 residues long. CDR3 loop: CASSLVTPGELFF. The CDR3 bases are TGTGCCAGCAGCTTAGTTACACCCGGGGAGCTGTTTTTT.

DNA for the CDR3: TGTGCCACCAGCAGAGCGGCGGAGGGCAATGAGCAGTTCTTC. Its protein is CATSRAAEGNEQFF. This chain uses TRBV15 with TRBJ2-1, with a weak D call TRBD2 (6 bases). This CDR3 is built from 14 residues. V lost 1 base to trimming and J lost 6 bases, with 10 bases between them. Germline assignment: CDR1 LNHNV and CDR2 YYDKDF (reference sequence).

V is TRBV11-2 and J is TRBJ2-5; D may be TRBD2 (7 bases). The V gene lost 4 bases and the J gene lost 4 bases, with 16 bases spanning the gap. CDR1 is SGHAT, CDR2 FQNNGV, per germline. The CDR3 is 15 residues long. CDR3 protein: CASSSSTGRAETQYF. The DNA of the CDR3 is TGTGCCAGCAGCTCCTCAACAGGGAGGGCAGAGACCCAGTACTTC.

The rearrangement uses TRBV4-2 and TRBJ2-7; tentatively, D is TRBD1 (6 bases). Germline V CDR1 and CDR2: LGHNA, YNFKEQ. The CDR3 has 16 amino acids. V was trimmed by 0 bases and J by 5 bases, leaving 17 bases between them. The CDR3 sequence: CASSQDRRQAADEQYF. The DNA for the CDR3 is TGTGCCAGCAGCCAAGATCGGAGACAGGCCGCCGACGAGCAGTACTTC.

V and J are TRBV4-1 and TRBJ2-5; D is possibly TRBD1 (6 bases). The CDR3 totals 15 residues. CDR1 and CDR2 (germline): MGHRA, YSYEKL. V dropped 4 bases and J dropped 5 bases, with 17 bases sitting between them. The CDR3 region is CASSPDGTLGETQYF. CDR3 DNA sequence: TGCGCCAGCAGCCCTGACGGGACACTCGGGGAGACCCAGTACTTC.

The gene calls are TRBV5-1 and TRBJ2-1; 8 bases are shared with TRBD1. Germline values: CDR1 SGHRS, CDR2 YFSETQ. This CDR3 has 15 residues. Losses at the gene ends were 4 bases for V and 3 bases for J; bases not matched to a gene: 6. This CDR3 is CASSHGQGDYNEQFF. The CDR3 nucleotides are TGCGCCAGCAGCCACGGACAGGGAGACTACAATGAGCAGTTCTTC.

This chain connects TRBV27 to TRBJ1-1; the D gene is possibly TRBD1 (6 bases). CDR1 and CDR2 from the germline V gene are MNHEY and SMNVEV (reference sequence). With 8 bases removed from V and 3 bases from J, the gap between germline ends came to 10 bases. The CDR3 spans 12 residues. The chain's CDR3 is CASQGIYTEAFF. CDR3 nucleotide sequence: TGTGCCAGCCAGGGGATTTACACTGAAGCTTTCTTT.

The gene calls are TRBV11-3 and TRBJ2-5, with D perhaps matching TRBD1 (5 bases). Looked up from germline, CDR1 is SGHNT and CDR2 is YENEEA. The V and J ends lost 2 bases and 4 bases respectively, with 5 bases between them. The CDR3 consists of 12 residues. In DNA, the CDR3 is TGTGCCAGCAGCTTAACAGGAGAGACCCAGTACTTC. As protein: CASSLTGETQYF.

The rearrangement links TRBV30 to TRBJ1-3; D is perhaps TRBD1 (5 bases). V lost 2 bases to trimming and J lost 2 bases, with 13 bases between them. CDR1 is GTSNPN and CDR2 is SVGIG in the germline V gene (reference sequence). The CDR3 is made up of 15 amino acids. Written as DNA, the CDR3 is TGTGCCTGGAGTAACGGGGGTCGCGCTGGAAACACCATATATTTT. The encoded protein is CAWSNGGRAGNTIYF.

The chain uses TRBV7-8 and TRBJ1-3; 10 bases are a match to TRBD1. The CDR3 spans 16 residues. V lost 4 bases, J lost 2 bases, and 5 bases stayed unmatched. CDR1 and CDR2 (germline): SGHVS, FQNEAQ. CDR3 residues: CASSSDRGSTGNTIYF. CDR3 sequence (DNA): TGTGCCAGCAGCTCGGACAGGGGGAGTACTGGAAACACCATATATTTT.

The rearrangement joins TRBV9 to TRBJ2-3; weak D call: TRBD2 (5 bases). CDR1 is SGDLS and CDR2 is YYNGEE in the germline V gene. The CDR3 is made up of 15 amino acids. Trimming took 0 bases from V and 0 from J, leaving 8 bases between them. The CDR3: CASSVAGSSTDTQYF. For the CDR3, the DNA is TGTGCCAGCAGCGTAGCGGGAAGTAGCACAGATACGCAGTATTTT.

This chain connects TRBV7-9 to TRBJ2-7; D not resolved. Trimming cost V 3 bases and J 2 bases, with 14 bases left between them. The CDR3 is made up of 15 amino acids. Germline loops: CDR1 SEHNR, CDR2 FQNEAQ (reference sequence). The CDR3 sequence is CASSLGNSPTYEQYF. CDR3 DNA: TGTGCCAGCAGCTTGGGCAACTCACCAACCTACGAGCAGTACTTC.

The rearrangement joins TRBV11-2 to TRBJ2-7; 8 bases fit TRBD2. This CDR3 spans 12 amino acids. CDR1 is SGHAT and CDR2 is FQNNGV in the germline V gene. The V segment lost 11 bases and the J segment 2 bases; nucleotides outside the gene matches: 5. CDR3 sequence: CAVAGNAYEQYF. The DNA for the CDR3 is TGTGCCGTAGCGGGGAACGCCTACGAGCAGTACTTC. Full variable domain (missing parts from reference TRBV11-2 and TRBJ2-7): EAGVAQSPRYKIIEKRQSVAFWCNPISGHATLYWYQQILGQGPKLLIQFQNNGVVDDSQLPKDRFSAERLKGVDSTLKIQPAKLEDSAVYLCAVAGNAYEQYFGPGTRLTVT.